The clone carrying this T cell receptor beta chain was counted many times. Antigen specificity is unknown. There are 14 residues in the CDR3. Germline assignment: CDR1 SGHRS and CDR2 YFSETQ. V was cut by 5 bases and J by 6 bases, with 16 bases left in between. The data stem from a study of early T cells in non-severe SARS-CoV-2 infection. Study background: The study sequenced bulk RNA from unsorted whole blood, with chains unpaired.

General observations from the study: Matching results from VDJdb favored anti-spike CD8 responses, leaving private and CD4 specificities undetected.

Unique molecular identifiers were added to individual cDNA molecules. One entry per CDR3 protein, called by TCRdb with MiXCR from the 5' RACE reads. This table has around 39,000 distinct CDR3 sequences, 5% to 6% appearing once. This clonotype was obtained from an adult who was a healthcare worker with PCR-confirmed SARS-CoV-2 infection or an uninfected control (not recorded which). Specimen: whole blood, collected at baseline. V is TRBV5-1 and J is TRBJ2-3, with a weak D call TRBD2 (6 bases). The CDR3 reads CASSQGGVRDTQYF. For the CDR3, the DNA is TGCGCCAGCAGTCAGGGCGGGGTTAGGGATACGCAGTATTTT.